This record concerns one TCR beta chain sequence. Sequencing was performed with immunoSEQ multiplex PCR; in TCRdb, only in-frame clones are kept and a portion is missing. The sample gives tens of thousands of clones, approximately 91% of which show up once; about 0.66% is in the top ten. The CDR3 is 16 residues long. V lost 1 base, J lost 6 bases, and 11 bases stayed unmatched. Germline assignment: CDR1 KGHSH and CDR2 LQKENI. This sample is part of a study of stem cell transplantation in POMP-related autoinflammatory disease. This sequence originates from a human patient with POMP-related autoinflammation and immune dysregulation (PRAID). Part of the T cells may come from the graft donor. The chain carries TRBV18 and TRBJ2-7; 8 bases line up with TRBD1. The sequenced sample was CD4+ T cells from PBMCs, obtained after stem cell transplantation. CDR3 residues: CASSPHPGQGGTEQYV. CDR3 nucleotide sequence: TGTGCCAGCTCACCACACCCAGGACAGGGAGGAACCGAGCAGTACGTC.